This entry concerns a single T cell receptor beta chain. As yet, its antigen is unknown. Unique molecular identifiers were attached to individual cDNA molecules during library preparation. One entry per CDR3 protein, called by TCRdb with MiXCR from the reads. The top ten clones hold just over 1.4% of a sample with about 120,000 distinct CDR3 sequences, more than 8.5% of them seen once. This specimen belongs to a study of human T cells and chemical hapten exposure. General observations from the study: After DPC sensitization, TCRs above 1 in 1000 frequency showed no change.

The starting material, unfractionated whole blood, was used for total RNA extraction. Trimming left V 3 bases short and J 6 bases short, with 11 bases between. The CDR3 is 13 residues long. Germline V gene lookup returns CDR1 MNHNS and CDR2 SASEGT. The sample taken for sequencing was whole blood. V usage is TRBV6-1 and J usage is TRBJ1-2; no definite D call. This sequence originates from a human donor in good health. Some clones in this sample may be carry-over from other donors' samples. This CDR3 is CASSDLLGNGYTF. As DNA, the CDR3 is TGTGCCAGCAGTGATCTACTAGGCAATGGCTACACCTTC.